This TCR beta chain was sequenced in a study of blood T cell repertoires in COVID-19. Study as a whole: Whether acute or convalescent, the COVID-19 samples came from the United States, Italy and Spain. T cells, B-cell-depleted T cells, or PBMCs provided the cDNA or gDNA that served as material.

Germline values: CDR1 MNHNY, CDR2 SVGAGI (reference sequence). Trimming removed 3 bases at V and 7 bases at J, with 7 bases between. The CDR3 covers 13 residues. Original analysis: Amplification of reference gene primers was used by the study to estimate nucleated cell counts. The data were produced by immunoSEQ multiplex PCR, yet TCRdb's version contains in-frame clones alone and is incomplete. V, J and clone size derive from that table, while D and trimming were established from the DNA sequence. The sample shows 210,000 or so clones, about nine tenths of them seen only once. Material: peripheral blood. The clonotype originates from a man aged 50 to 60 with acute or convalescent COVID-19. The chain recombines TRBV6-6 with TRBJ1-6; TRBD1 might be the D (5 bases). This CDR3 is CASSYRGNSPLHF. The CDR3 nucleotides read TGTGCCAGCAGTTATCGGGGGAATTCACCCCTCCACTTT.